The 22 T cell receptor beta chains below were found in one sample sequenced in a study of graft-versus-host responses after intestinal transplantation. Sequenced by immunoSEQ multiplex PCR; TCRdb stores in-frame clones only, minus some. The sample has approximately 100,000 clones; approximately 85% are singletons. This specimen was PBMCs, taken 255 days after intestinal transplant. All receptors come from a human patient who received an intestinal transplant, so some T cells may come from the graft donor.

The chain combines TRBV7-3 with TRBJ2-2; 7 bases are a match to TRBD2. CDR3 length: 15 residues. Germline assignment: CDR1 SGHTA and CDR2 FQGTGA. V shed 6 bases and J 4 bases; nucleotides not matched to a gene: 8. The CDR3 DNA is TGTGCCAGCAGTCTAGCGGCCGGGGGCACCGGGGAGCTGTTTTTT. This sequence encodes CASSLAAGGTGELFF.

This rearrangement joins TRBV19 to TRBJ1-2; TRBD1 is a possible D gene (5 bases). V was cut by 9 bases and J by 2 bases, with 16 bases left in between. CDR1 is LNHDA and CDR2 is SQIVND in the germline V gene (reference sequence). The CDR3 is 14 amino acids. CDR3 sequence: CASAWVGTNYGYTF. The DNA for the CDR3 is TGTGCCAGCGCTTGGGTTGGGACGAACTATGGCTACACCTTC. The complete variable domain, with remaining parts taken from reference TRBV19 and TRBJ1-2, reads DGGITQSPKYLFRKEGQNVTLSCEQNLNHDAMYWYRQDPGQGLRLIYYSQIVNDFQKGDIAEGYSVSREKKESFPLTVTSAQKNPTAFYLCASAWVGTNYGYTFGSGTRLTVV.

Concerning this clone: Other DNA sequences within the sample encode an identical CDR3. J is TRBJ2-5 and V is TRBV5-1; no clear D gene. V was cut by 0 bases and J by 5 bases, with 8 bases left in between. The CDR3 length is 13 residues. Germline V gives CDR1 SGHRS, CDR2 YFSETQ. The CDR3 bases are TGCGCCAGCAGCTTGGGGGCGAGGGAGACCCAGTACTTC. Its protein is CASSLGARETQYF.

This clone has just one count. CDR3 sequence (DNA): TGTGCCAGCAGTTGGGGACTAGCTTTTGGGGAGACCCAGTACTTC. Its protein is CASSWGLAFGETQYF. The chain employs TRBV6-6 and TRBJ2-5; TRBD2 aligns across 9 bases. Germline loops: CDR1 MNHNY, CDR2 SVGAGI (reference sequence). J was trimmed by 5 bases and V by 4 bases; bases with no gene match: 8. This CDR3 spans 15 amino acids.

Comments on this clone: One end of the junction does not line up with germline, which may come from a read error. The V and J genes are TRBV6-5 and TRBJ1-2; possibly TRBD1 for D (5 bases). CDR1 and CDR2 from the germline V gene are MNHEY and SVGAGI. The CDR3 is 15 residues long. The CDR3 reads CASSNLPGTNHGYTF. Written as DNA, the CDR3 is TGTGCCAGCAGTAACCTACCCGGGACTAACCATGGCTACACCTTC.

The gene calls are TRBV28 and TRBJ1-4; the D gene is possibly TRBD1 (5 bases). Germline V gene sequence: CDR1 MDHEN, CDR2 SYDVKM. The CDR3 has 16 residues. The germline V and J ends were trimmed by 7 bases and 7 bases, with 22 bases remaining between them. The CDR3 DNA follows: TGTGCCAGCAACCCCCTCACAGGCGTTCGGTTTGAAAAACTGTTTTTT. Translated: CASNPLTGVRFEKLFF.

This clone was found a few times. The chain carries TRBV6-5 and TRBJ1-6; D is unresolved. The germline V gene has CDR1 MNHEY and CDR2 SVGAGI. CDR3 length: 14 amino acids. With 6 bases removed from V and 6 bases from J, the gap between germline ends came to 12 bases. CDR3 sequence: CASSLGGFNSPLHF. CDR3 DNA: TGTGCCAGCAGCTTGGGAGGTTTTAATTCACCCCTCCACTTT.

This chain joins TRBV5-1 and TRBJ1-1; TRBD1 agrees at 7 bases. The V and J ends lost 10 bases and 0 bases, in that order; junction bases with no gene match: 9. Germline V gene sequence: CDR1 SGHRS, CDR2 YFSETQ. The CDR3 sequence is 14 residues long. CDR3 region: CASREGALNTEAFF. CDR3 DNA: TGCGCCTCGAGGGAGGGGGCCCTGAACACTGAAGCTTTCTTT.

The rearrangement joins TRBV11-2 to TRBJ2-5; no reliable D call. This CDR3 has 14 amino acids. Germline V gives CDR1 SGHAT, CDR2 FQNNGV. Trimming removed 6 bases at V and 5 bases at J, with 16 bases between. In DNA, the CDR3 is TGTGCCAGCAGTTCCCCGACCGAGGTGGAGACCCAGTACTTC. Translating gives CASSSPTEVETQYF. Using reference TRBV11-2 and TRBJ2-5 for the parts outside the CDR3, the full variable domain is EAGVAQSPRYKIIEKRQSVAFWCNPISGHATLYWYQQILGQGPKLLIQFQNNGVVDDSQLPKDRFSAERLKGVDSTLKIQPAKLEDSAVYLCASSSPTEVETQYFGPGTRLLVL.

The chain employs TRBV5-4 and TRBJ1-3, with TRBD1 as a possible D gene (5 bases). The CDR3 runs to 15 residues. V gave up 2 bases and J gave up 1 base, with 10 bases separating them. CDR1 and CDR2 (germline): SGHNT, YYREEE (reference sequence). The CDR3 nucleotides read TGTGCCAGCAGCTTAAATGGGGGATCTGGAAACACCATATATTTT. Encoded protein: CASSLNGGSGNTIYF.

The CDR3 loop is CASSPGEVSYEQYF. For the CDR3, the DNA is TGTGCCAGCTCACCAGGGGAGGTATCCTACGAGCAGTACTTC. J is TRBJ2-7 and V is TRBV18; tentative D call: TRBD2 (6 bases). This CDR3 comprises 14 residues. The V end was cut by 2 bases, the J end by 1 base, with 9 bases between. The germline V gene has CDR1 KGHSH and CDR2 LQKENI.

The chain combines TRBV5-1 with TRBJ2-2; the match to TRBD2 covers 7 bases. The CDR3 sequence is 15 residues long. CDR1 and CDR2 from the germline V gene are SGHRS and YFSETQ. V trimming: 5 bases; J trimming: 2 bases; junction bases outside the gene matches: 6. The CDR3 is CASRAGGFNTGELFF. CDR3 sequence (DNA): TGCGCCAGCAGGGCCGGGGGGTTCAACACCGGGGAGCTGTTTTTT.

This sequence joins TRBV2 and TRBJ2-1; D possibly corresponds to TRBD1 (6 bases). Germline V gives CDR1 SNHLY, CDR2 FYNNEI. This CDR3 is built from 17 residues. The ends were cut back, 6 bases at V and 0 bases at J, with 18 bases in the middle. The CDR3 spells CASRKNRDTSSYNEQFF. CDR3 nucleotides: TGTGCCAGCAGAAAAAACCGGGACACGAGCTCCTACAATGAGCAGTTCTTC.

The V call is TRBV4-1, the J call TRBJ1-2, with D maybe TRBD1 (5 bases). The CDR3 is 15 residues long. Germline assignment: CDR1 MGHRA and CDR2 YSYEKL. V was trimmed by 4 bases and J by 6 bases, leaving 18 bases between them. CDR3 loop: CASSPFSGESHGYTF. The CDR3, as DNA: TGCGCCAGCAGCCCTTTCTCGGGGGAGAGTCATGGCTACACCTTC.

The chain uses TRBV9 and TRBJ2-7; D unresolved. The CDR3 is made up of 13 amino acids. Trimming shortened V by 4 bases and J by 1 base, and 9 bases separated the two germline ends. Per germline, CDR1 SGDLS and CDR2 YYNGEE. CDR3: CASSLGPSYEQYF. As DNA, the CDR3 is TGTGCCAGCAGCCTCGGACCTTCCTACGAGCAGTACTTC.

V and J are TRBV21-1 and TRBJ2-2; whether TRBD2, the table's D call, matches the DNA was not checked. TRBV21-1 is noted as a pseudogene. The CDR3 covers 19 residues. CDR3 sequence (DNA): TGTGCCAGCAGCAAAGCCACTCGACTAGCGGGAGAGGTCACCGGGGAGCTGTTTTTT. Protein product: CASSKATRLAGEVTGELFF.

This chain joins TRBV13 and TRBJ2-3; 9 nucleotides align to TRBD2. Germline CDR1 PRHDT, CDR2 FYEKMQ (reference sequence). The CDR3 covers 15 residues. The V segment lost 7 bases and the J segment 2 bases; nucleotides outside the gene matches: 7. In nucleotides, the CDR3 is TGTGCCAGCACCCAGCGGGGGGTTCCCACAGATACGCAGTATTTT. Encoded protein: CASTQRGVPTDTQYF.

This rearrangement joins TRBV15 to TRBJ2-7; D uncertain. CDR1 and CDR2 (germline): LNHNV, YYDKDF (reference sequence). The CDR3 contains 14 residues. The V end was cut by 3 bases, the J end by 0 bases, with 9 bases between. CDR3 protein: CATSSRRSSYEQYF. The CDR3 DNA is TGTGCCACCAGCAGCCGCAGGAGCTCCTACGAGCAGTACTTC.

This chain joins TRBV11-2 and TRBJ2-1, with 8 bases that match TRBD2. Trimming removed 11 bases from V and 3 bases from J; junction bases left unmatched: 6. CDR1 is SGHAT, CDR2 FQNNGV, per germline. The CDR3 is made up of 13 amino acids. The CDR3 protein is CASGGGLYNEQFF. The CDR3 coding sequence is TGTGCCTCGGGGGGGGGACTCTACAATGAGCAGTTCTTC.

The V and J genes are TRBV5-4 and TRBJ2-7; 12 bases are a match to TRBD2. The CDR3 is 15 residues long. Losses at the gene ends were 2 bases for V and 5 bases for J; bases not matched to a gene: 5. Per the germline V gene, CDR1 is SGHNT and CDR2 is YYREEE (reference sequence). This chain's CDR3 is CASSLGLAGFNEQYF. The CDR3 coding sequence is TGTGCCAGCAGCTTAGGACTAGCGGGATTTAACGAGCAGTACTTC.

About this clone: At one of its ends the junction is not consistent with the germline gene, which may arise from a read error. This chain links TRBV7-7 with TRBJ2-5, with D unclear. This CDR3 spans 14 amino acids. Germline lookup yields CDR1 SSHAT and CDR2 FNYEAQ (reference sequence). CDR3 in amino acids: CASSLVHGEETQYF. The CDR3 DNA reads TGTGCTAGCAGCTTAGTCCACGGAGAAGAGACCCAGTACTTC.

This sequence joins TRBV6-1 and TRBJ1-3; weak D call: TRBD1 (5 bases). The germline CDR1 and CDR2 sequences are MNHNS and SASEGT. The V end lost 7 bases, the J end lost 11 bases, and 21 bases lay between the germline ends. The CDR3 totals 14 residues. CDR3 bases: TGTGCCAGCACCCCAGGAGGGGTTCCCGGGTCCATATATTTT. Translated: CASTPGGVPGSIYF.